This T cell receptor (beta chain) was profiled in a study of control samples from healthy donors and cancer patients. Libraries were prepared by immunoSEQ multiplex PCR; TCRdb keeps only in-frame clonotypes and omits some of them. The repertoire holds around 83,000 clones, with roughly 93% as singletons. The specimen was PBMCs. The source of this sequence is a woman in her thirties or forties with lung cancer.

The DNA of the CDR3 is TGTGCCAGCAGCCAAGTAGCGGGGGGCCGTGTTACGCAGTATTTT. It translates to CASSQVAGGRVTQYF. The genes are TRBV3-1 (or the pseudogene TRBV3-2) and TRBJ2-3; 10 bases match TRBD2. The CDR3 has 15 amino acids. The germline V gene has CDR1 LGHDT and CDR2 YNNKEL (reference sequence). Trimming at V came to 1 base and at J to 8 bases, leaving 6 bases not matched to a gene.